This T cell receptor (beta chain) derives from a study of PD-1 blockade in classical Hodgkin lymphoma. General study results and limits: CD4+ TCR diversity rose significantly by C4D1, and CD8+ TCR diversity did not. Newly diagnosed patients were reported to exhibit reduced baseline TCR diversity relative to healthy donors.

Trimming stripped 3 bases from V and 7 bases from J, with 15 bases between. Germline V gene data show CDR1 as MNHNS and CDR2 as SASEGT. CDR3 size: 14 residues. Here immunoSEQ multiplex PCR was the method, and the copy in TCRdb shows in-frame clones only, minus some. This table holds 120,000 to 150,000 clones, around 73% found once. All the patients suffered relapse after autologous stem cell transplantation, and brentuximab vedotin exposure differed. Concerning this clone itself: What it binds is unknown.

The clonotype was recovered from a human donor with classical Hodgkin lymphoma. Sequenced here: peripheral blood mononuclear cells (PBMCs), sampled before the second cycle of nivolumab. The chain carries TRBV6-1 and TRBJ1-2, with TRBD1 as a possible D gene (6 bases). The CDR3 nucleotides read TGTGCCAGCAGTGACGACAGGACCTCGCGTGGCTACACCTTC. It specifies CASSDDRTSRGYTF.